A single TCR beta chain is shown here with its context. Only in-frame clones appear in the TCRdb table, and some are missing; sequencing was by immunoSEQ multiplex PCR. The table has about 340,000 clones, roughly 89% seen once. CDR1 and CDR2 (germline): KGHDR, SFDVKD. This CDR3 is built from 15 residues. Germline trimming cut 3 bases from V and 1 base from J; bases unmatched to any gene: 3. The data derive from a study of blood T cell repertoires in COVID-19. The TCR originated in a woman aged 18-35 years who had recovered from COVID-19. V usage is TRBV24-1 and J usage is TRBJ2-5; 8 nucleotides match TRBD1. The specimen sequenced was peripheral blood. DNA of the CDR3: TGTGCCACCAGTGATACCACAGGGGGCCAAGAGACCCAGTACTTC. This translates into CATSDTTGGQETQYF.